This is a list of T cell receptor beta chains from one sample in a study of response to subunit inactivated influenza vaccine. TCRdb re-called the RT-PCR reads with MiXCR, one entry per CDR3 protein. The table lists about 190,000 distinct CDR3 sequences, over 13% of them singletons. This sample comprised CD8+ T cells sorted from PBMCs, obtained around 5 days after vaccination. The receptors were sampled from a man aged 50 or older who received an inactivated influenza vaccine. Each CDR3 is given with its conserved first and last residue. The D gene is left open where the match is weak. A row's size may be missing; if present it is once, few, many or a size class.

many	-	TRBV20-1	TRBJ1-2	TGCAGTGCTAGTGTCTGGACAGAACAAAACTATGGCTACACCTTC	CSASVWTEQNYGYTF
few	-	TRBV6-5	TRBJ2-2	TGTGCCAGCAGTTACATGGGGGAGCTGTTTTTT	CASSYMGELFF
many	TRBD2	TRBV29-1	TRBJ2-2	TGCAGCGTTGAGCTACGACTAGCGGGAAACACCGGGGAGCTGTTTTTT	CSVELRLAGNTGELFF
few	-	TRBV2	TRBJ2-3	TGTGCCAGCAGGCCCTCAGGCAGGAGCACAGATACGCAGTATTTT	CASRPSGRSTDTQYF
-	TRBD1	TRBV29-1	TRBJ1-1	TGCAGCGTTCGGACAGGGGTAAGGACTGAAGCTTTCTTT	CSVRTGVRTEAFF
-	TRBD1	TRBV7-6	TRBJ1-2	TGTGCCAGCAGCGAGACGACAGGGGTCGCCTATGGCTACACCTTC	CASSETTGVAYGYTF
-	-	TRBV29-1	TRBJ2-1	TGCAGCGTTGTCCCTGCGAGCTCCTACAATGAGCAGTTCTTC	CSVVPASSYNEQFF
-	-	TRBV7-7	TRBJ2-2	TGTGCCAGCAGCTTAGGGCAGGGGCCGGTCACCGGGGAGCTGTTTTTT	CASSLGQGPVTGELFF
-	-	TRBV5-6	TRBJ2-2	TGTGCCAGCAGCAGATGGACGGCCGGGGAGCTGTTTTTT	CASSRWTAGELFF
few	-	TRBV20-1	TRBJ1-1	TGCAGTGGGTGGAGCCCTGAAGCTTTCTTT	CSGWSPEAFF
many	-	TRBV6-5	TRBJ2-6	TGTGCCAGCAGTTCTGGGTCTGGGGCCAACGTCCTGACTTTC	CASSSGSGANVLTF
-	-	TRBV6-2/TRBV6-3	TRBJ2-5	TGTGCCAGCAGTTACCGACTGCTGCAAGAGACCCAGTACTTC	CASSYRLLQETQYF
few	-	TRBV10-2	TRBJ1-5	TGCGCCAGCAGTGAGAGTAAGGGGGTCAATCAGCCCCAGCATTTT	CASSESKGVNQPQHF
-	TRBD1	TRBV4-2	TRBJ2-7	TGTGCCAGCAGCCAACGACAGGGACAGGGGGGCTTTTCTCTTGAGCAGTACTTC	CASSQRQGQGGFSLEQYF
few	-	TRBV7-9	TRBJ2-2	TGTGCCAGCAGCTTAGCTATGGAGCTGTTTTTT	CASSLAMELFF
many	TRBD1	TRBV28	TRBJ2-7	TGTGCCAGCAGTAAGACAGGGGTGGTCCACGAGCAGTACTTC	CASSKTGVVHEQYF
few	-	TRBV2	TRBJ2-1	TGTGCCAGCAGTGAGCCGGGGACTGAGCAGTTCTTC	CASSEPGTEQFF
few	TRBD2	TRBV6-2/TRBV6-3	TRBJ2-1	TGTGCCAATAACGTGGGGCTAGCGGGAGGCGACTCCTACAATGAGCAGTTCTTC	CANNVGLAGGDSYNEQFF
many	-	TRBV18	TRBJ2-3	TGTGCCAGCTCACCATTTGAGCTAGATACGCAGTATTTT	CASSPFELDTQYF
few	-	TRBV5-6	TRBJ1-1	TGTGCCAGCAGATTAATGAACACTGAAGCTTTCTTT	CASRLMNTEAFF
few	TRBD1	TRBV29-1	TRBJ2-7	TGCAGCGTTGGTGGGACAGGGCTATCCTACGAGCAGTACTTC	CSVGGTGLSYEQYF
-	-	TRBV12-3/TRBV12-4	TRBJ2-5	TGTGCCAGCAGTTCCGGGACCCTAGACGAGACCCAGTACTTC	CASSSGTLDETQYF
-	-	TRBV7-9	TRBJ1-1	TGTGCCAGCAGCCCCGACTCGGTAAACCCGAACACTGAAGCTTTCTTT	CASSPDSVNPNTEAFF
few	-	TRBV20-1	TRBJ2-5	TGCAGTGCTAGAGATATTGTCGGCGGCAGGGGTCCAGAGACCCAGTACTTC	CSARDIVGGRGPETQYF
-	-	TRBV7-5	TRBJ2-1	TGTTTCTCTGCCTGCTGCCAAGATCCTAGCGGGAGAATCTACAATGAGCAGTTCTTC	CFSACCQDPSGRIYNEQFF
-	TRBD1	TRBV9	TRBJ2-5	TGTGCCAGCAGCGACAGGGACAGGTGGAACCCTCAAGGGACCCAGTACTTC	CASSDRDRWNPQGTQYF
many	TRBD1	TRBV6-2/TRBV6-3	TRBJ2-1	TGTGCCAGCAGTTACTCGACGCTGTTCCTGGACAGGGACAATGAGCAGTTCTTC	CASSYSTLFLDRDNEQFF
few	-	TRBV6-2/TRBV6-3	TRBJ2-1	TGTGCCAGCAGTTACATATTCGATCGCTCCTACAATGAGCAGTTCTTC	CASSYIFDRSYNEQFF
few	TRBD2	TRBV20-1	TRBJ2-1	TGCAGTGCTAGCTCTAGCGGGAGGGTATCCTACAATGAGCAGTTCTTC	CSASSSGRVSYNEQFF
few	-	TRBV13	TRBJ2-3	TGTGCCAGCAGCGGGGGGTCTAGCGCAGATACGCAGTATTTT	CASSGGSSADTQYF
-	-	TRBV2	TRBJ2-3	TGTGCCAGCAGTGAGCCCGCAGATACGCAGTATTTT	CASSEPADTQYF
-	-	TRBV2	TRBJ1-1	TGTGCCAGCAGTGATAGGCCGATTGAAGCTTTCTTT	CASSDRPIEAFF
-	-	TRBV4-3	TRBJ2-1	TGCGCCAGCAGCCAAGACAAAGGTGGGCCCTACAATGAGCAGTTCTTC	CASSQDKGGPYNEQFF
-	-	TRBV10-2	TRBJ2-1	TGCGCCAGCAGTGAGTCGACACTTTTTGATTACAATGAGCAGTTCTTC	CASSESTLFDYNEQFF
-	-	TRBV29-1	TRBJ2-7	TGCAGCGTTGAATGGGGCCAGGGGCACGAGCAGTACTTC	CSVEWGQGHEQYF
few	-	TRBV10-3	TRBJ2-3	TGTGCCATCAGTGAGTCGAGGGGCAGGGAACAAGATACGCAGTATTTT	CAISESRGREQDTQYF
-	-	TRBV4-2	TRBJ2-7	TGTGCCAGCAGCCAAGATCTACCCAGCGTCTACGAGCAGTACTTC	CASSQDLPSVYEQYF
many	-	TRBV25-1	TRBJ2-7	TGTGCCAGCGGACCCAGGACAGACCAGTACTTC	CASGPRTDQYF
-	-	TRBV6-2/TRBV6-3	TRBJ2-2	TGTGCCAGCAGTTACTCCCCGGCGACCGGGGAGCTGTTTTTT	CASSYSPATGELFF
few	-	TRBV9	TRBJ2-2	TGTGCCAGCAGCGGGGCCCGAGCGAAGAACACCGGGGAGCTGTTTTTT	CASSGARAKNTGELFF
few	-	TRBV6-2/TRBV6-3	TRBJ1-1	TGTGCCAGCAGTTGGCAGGCGAACACTGAAGCCTTCTTT	CASSWQANTEAFF
-	-	TRBV4-1	TRBJ1-5	TGCGCCAGCAGCCAAGAAGGGGGAGGGATCCAGCCCCAGCATTTT	CASSQEGGGIQPQHF
many	-	TRBV4-3	TRBJ1-5	TGCGCCAGCAGCCAAGATTTTGGAGGCCAGCCCCAGCATTTT	CASSQDFGGQPQHF
many	TRBD1	TRBV11-1	TRBJ2-1	TGTGCCAGCAGCGGACCGGAACTACAGGGGGCTGGGTCCTACAATGAGCAGTTCTTC	CASSGPELQGAGSYNEQFF
-	-	TRBV6-5	TRBJ2-3	TGTGCCAGCAGTTACGGGGCCGGGCGGGCGCAGTATTTT	CASSYGAGRAQYF
few	-	TRBV7-8	TRBJ2-3	TGTGCCAGCAGCTCACTCGACTCCTTCTCCACAGATACGCAGTATTTT	CASSSLDSFSTDTQYF
-	-	TRBV7-8	TRBJ2-1	TGTGCCAGCAGCCAAAGACCCTTTTTAGAGCAGTTCTTC	CASSQRPFLEQFF
many	-	TRBV12-3/TRBV12-4	TRBJ1-4	TGTGCCAGCAGTGGGACGGATGAAAAACTGTTTTTT	CASSGTDEKLFF